The present entry profiles one T cell receptor beta chain with its context. Germline assignment: CDR1 WSHSY and CDR2 SAAADI. With V trimmed by 4 bases and J by 14 bases, 9 bases remained unmatched. The length of the CDR3 is 15 residues. This specimen belongs to a study of blood T cell repertoires in COVID-19. Across the study: Whether acute or convalescent, the COVID-19 samples came from the United States, Italy and Spain. Sample material is recorded as cDNA or gDNA derived from T cells, B-cell-depleted T cells, or PBMCs.

Source study methods: The authors estimated nucleated cell counts from reference gene primer amplification. The method was immunoSEQ multiplex PCR; TCRdb's version includes in-frame clones alone and lacks a portion of them. V and J calls and clone size are copied from that table; D and trimming were computed from the DNA. This table has about 73,000 clones, 75% to 85% appearing once. This sequence was found in a woman between 55 and 75 years old with acute or convalescent COVID-19. V is TRBV10-2 and J is TRBJ2-2, with 14 bases aligning to TRBD2. The sample was peripheral blood. CDR3 DNA: TGCGCCAGCAGTGCAACGACTAGCGGGGGGGTAAGACTGTTTTTT. Encoded protein: CASSATTSGGVRLFF.